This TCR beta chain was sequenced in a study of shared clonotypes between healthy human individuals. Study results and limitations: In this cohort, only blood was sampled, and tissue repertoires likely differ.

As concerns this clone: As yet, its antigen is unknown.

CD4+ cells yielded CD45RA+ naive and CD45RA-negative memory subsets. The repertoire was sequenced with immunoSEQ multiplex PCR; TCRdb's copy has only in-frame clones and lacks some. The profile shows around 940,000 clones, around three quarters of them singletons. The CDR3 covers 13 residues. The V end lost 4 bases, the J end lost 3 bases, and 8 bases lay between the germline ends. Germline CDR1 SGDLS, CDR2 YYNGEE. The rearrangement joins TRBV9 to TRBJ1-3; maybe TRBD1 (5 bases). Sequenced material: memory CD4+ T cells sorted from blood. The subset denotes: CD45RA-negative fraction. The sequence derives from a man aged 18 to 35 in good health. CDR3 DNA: TGTGCCAGCAGCAAAGACAGTGGAAACACCATATATTTT. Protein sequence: CASSKDSGNTIYF.